These 15 T cell receptor beta chains share one sample of origin, sequenced in a study of blood T cell repertoires in COVID-19. Clones were sequenced by immunoSEQ multiplex PCR, and TCRdb holds only the in-frame ones, with some missing. Of more than 13,000 clones listed, over 75% are singletons. The sample taken for sequencing was peripheral blood. The receptor source for this set is a human donor in a cohort sampled during active COVID-19.

By frequency in the sample, this clone is hyperexpanded (1% or more). The same CDR3 is also encoded by other DNA sequences in this sample. This chain uses TRBV27 with TRBJ2-7, with TRBD2 as a possible D gene (5 bases). This CDR3 has 13 amino acids. Looked up from germline, CDR1 is MNHEY and CDR2 is SMNVEV (reference sequence). Trimming took 3 bases from V and 5 from J, leaving 11 bases between them. The CDR3 loop reads CASSLAGINEQYF. CDR3 in DNA: TGTGCCAGCAGTTTGGCCGGGATAAACGAGCAGTACTTC.

The gene calls are TRBV4-2 and TRBJ2-1; D might be TRBD2 (7 bases). Germline V gene sequence: CDR1 LGHNA, CDR2 YNFKEQ. Trimming took off 0 bases at V and 4 bases at J, with 19 bases between the two ends. CDR3 length equals 18 residues. In nucleotides, the CDR3 is TGTGCCAGCAGCCAAGAAGATGATGGGGGGGGGCCGTACAATGAGCAGTTCTTC. This translates into CASSQEDDGGGPYNEQFF.

In this sample, this clone turned up once. V is TRBV29-1 and J is TRBJ1-2; TRBD1 matches at 9 bases. V shed 4 bases and J 4 bases; nucleotides not matched to a gene: 16. The V gene's germline CDR1 is SQVTM and CDR2 ANQGSEA. CDR3 length: 17 residues. Here the CDR3 reads CSVADGEGTGLRYGYTF. In DNA, the CDR3 is TGCAGCGTTGCAGACGGGGAGGGGACAGGGTTACGCTATGGCTACACCTTC.

This clone was seen a handful of times. The rearrangement joins TRBV5-4 to TRBJ1-1, with unresolved D. The CDR3 has 14 amino acids. Germline V gene data show CDR1 as SGHNT and CDR2 as YYREEE (reference sequence). Between the trimmed V and J ends, which lost 0 bases and 0 bases, there was a span of 6 bases. Written as DNA, the CDR3 is TGTGCCAGCAGCTTGGGCGTGTTGAACACTGAAGCTTTCTTT. Translating it yields CASSLGVLNTEAFF. Filled out from reference TRBV5-4 and TRBJ1-1, the complete variable domain reads ETGVTQSPTHLIKTRGQQVTLRCSSQSGHNTVSWYQQALGQGPQFIFQYYREEENGRGNFPPRFSGLQFPNYSSELNVNALELDDSALYLCASSLGVLNTEAFFGQGTRLTVV.

The gene calls are TRBV9 and TRBJ2-3; 11 positions agree with TRBD2. The trim removed 0 bases at V and 5 bases at J, leaving 5 bases unmatched. The CDR3 spans 16 residues. CDR1 and CDR2 from the germline V gene are SGDLS and YYNGEE. The chain's CDR3 is CASSVGLAGGRDTQYF. The CDR3 DNA reads as TGTGCCAGCAGCGTAGGGCTAGCGGGAGGTCGAGATACGCAGTATTTT.

The J gene is TRBJ2-4, the V gene TRBV5-1, with a weak D call TRBD2 (5 bases). CDR1 and CDR2 from the germline V gene are SGHRS and YFSETQ. This CDR3 has 11 amino acids. Trimming removed 4 bases from V and 8 bases from J, with 7 bases in between. The CDR3 protein is CASSPGDIQYF. The CDR3 DNA reads as TGCGCCAGCAGCCCCGGGGACATTCAGTACTTC.

The chain joins TRBV19 to TRBJ2-7; 8 positions agree with TRBD2. V trimming: 2 bases; J trimming: 5 bases; junction bases outside the gene matches: 5. From germline, CDR1 is LNHDA and CDR2 SQIVND (reference sequence). The CDR3 totals 14 residues. The CDR3 is CASSITGGPHEQYF. The CDR3 DNA reads as TGTGCCAGTAGTATAACGGGAGGGCCCCACGAGCAGTACTTC.

V and J are TRBV9 and TRBJ1-5; D gene unclear. Trimming removed 0 bases from V and 3 bases from J, with 4 bases in between. Germline CDR1 and CDR2: SGDLS and YYNGEE. The CDR3 runs to 13 residues. The CDR3 loop reads CASSVAFNQPQHF. The DNA of the CDR3 is TGTGCCAGCAGCGTAGCCTTCAATCAGCCCCAGCATTTT.

The genes are TRBV7-2 and TRBJ2-1, with 7 bases identical to TRBD2. The CDR3 is 15 residues long. Per germline, CDR1 SGHTA and CDR2 FQGNSA. V shed 2 bases, J shed 3 bases, and the junction held 4 bases outside the gene matches. In DNA form, the CDR3 reads TGTGCCAGCAGCTTAAAATCTAGCGGCTACAATGAGCAGTTCTTC. Translation gives CASSLKSSGYNEQFF.

V is TRBV2 and J is TRBJ2-3; D possibly corresponds to TRBD1 (6 bases). This CDR3 is built from 14 residues. The V gene lost 4 bases and the J gene lost 1 base, with 9 bases spanning the gap. Germline CDR1 reads SNHLY; CDR2 reads FYNNEI. CDR3 protein: CASSGGLGTDTQYF. CDR3 nucleotides: TGTGCCAGCAGTGGGGGGCTCGGCACAGATACGCAGTATTTT.

The chain links TRBV6-4 to TRBJ2-1; 8 nucleotides align to TRBD1. The junction had 5 bases not matched to a gene; V was cut back by 0 bases and J by 4 bases. CDR1 is MRHNA and CDR2 is SNTAGT in the germline V gene. The CDR3 length is 16 residues. The CDR3 protein is CASSDSGTGDYNEQFF. The CDR3, as DNA: TGTGCCAGCAGTGACTCCGGGACAGGAGATTACAATGAGCAGTTCTTC.

The chain joins TRBV4-2 to TRBJ2-1; TRBD1 matches at 7 bases. The ends lost 7 bases at V and 2 bases at J; junction bases unmatched: 5. This CDR3 comprises 14 residues. CDR1 LGHNA and CDR2 YNFKEQ come from the germline V gene. The CDR3 loop is CASTRQGTYNEQFF. CDR3 nucleotides: TGTGCCAGCACGCGACAGGGAACCTACAATGAGCAGTTCTTC.

The chain links TRBV10-3 to TRBJ2-2; D may be TRBD2 (5 bases). Germline V gene sequence: CDR1 ENHRY, CDR2 SYGVKD. Deletions cut 11 bases from V and 0 bases from J, with 13 bases between. The length of the CDR3 is 14 residues. The DNA of the CDR3 is TGTGCCTCTTGGGAGCCCACGAACACCGGGGAGCTGTTTTTT. It translates to CASWEPTNTGELFF.

The chain links TRBV11-2 to TRBJ2-2, with D unresolved. V was pared by 3 bases and J by 9 bases, with 11 bases between. Germline V gene data show CDR1 as SGHAT and CDR2 as FQNNGV. This CDR3 spans 13 amino acids. CDR3 DNA: TGTGCCAGCAGCTTCAGGCAGTTAAGGGAGCTGTTTTTT. Its translation: CASSFRQLRELFF. The whole variable domain, remainder taken from reference TRBV11-2 and TRBJ2-2, is EAGVAQSPRYKIIEKRQSVAFWCNPISGHATLYWYQQILGQGPKLLIQFQNNGVVDDSQLPKDRFSAERLKGVDSTLKIQPAKLEDSAVYLCASSFRQLRELFFGEGSRLTVL.

The chain combines TRBV27 with TRBJ1-5; 12 bases line up with TRBD1. This CDR3 is 16 amino acids long. The trim removed 0 bases at V and 6 bases at J, leaving 3 bases unmatched. CDR1 is MNHEY, CDR2 SMNVEV, per germline (reference sequence). The DNA for the CDR3 is TGTGCCAGCAGTTTATCGGGACAGGGGGCCCGTCAGCCCCAGCATTTT. Translating gives CASSLSGQGARQPQHF.